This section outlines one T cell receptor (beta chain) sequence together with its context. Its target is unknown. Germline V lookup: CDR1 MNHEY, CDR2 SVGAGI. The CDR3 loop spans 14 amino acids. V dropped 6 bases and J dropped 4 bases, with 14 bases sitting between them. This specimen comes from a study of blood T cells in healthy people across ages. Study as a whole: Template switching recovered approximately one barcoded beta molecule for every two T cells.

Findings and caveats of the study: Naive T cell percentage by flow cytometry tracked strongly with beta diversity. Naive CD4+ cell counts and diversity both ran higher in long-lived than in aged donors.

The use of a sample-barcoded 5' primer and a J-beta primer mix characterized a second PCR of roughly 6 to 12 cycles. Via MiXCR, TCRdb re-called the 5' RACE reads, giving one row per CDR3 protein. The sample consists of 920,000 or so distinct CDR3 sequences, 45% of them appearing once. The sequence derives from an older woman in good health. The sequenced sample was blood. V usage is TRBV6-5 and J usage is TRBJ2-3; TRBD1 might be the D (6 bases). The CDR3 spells CASRGALGPDTQYF. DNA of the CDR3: TGTGCCAGCAGGGGGGCGTTGGGTCCAGATACGCAGTATTTT.